This T cell receptor (beta chain) originates from a study of T cells in Graves' hyperthyroidism and ophthalmopathy (dated by TCRdb to the late 2010s). Broadly, across the study: Peripheral blood was sampled at the time of initial diagnosis, prior to any treatment. In over five Graves' hyperthyroidism patients, the study also compared T-cell repertoires from thyroid tissue with T-cell repertoires from blood. Prospective prediction of ophthalmopathy was tested in an independent validation cohort of some 19 hyperthyroidism patients and some 17 patients who later progressed to ophthalmopathy. For training and testing, the roughly 93 patients in the discovery cohort were randomly divided in a 7:3 ratio. To identify distinguishing TCR V-J signatures, a discovery cohort of around 100 patients was used, comprising 43 with Graves' ophthalmopathy and some 60 with stable Graves' hyperthyroidism. The paper reports TCR Vbeta CDR3 sequencing of more than 120 peripheral blood samples: 40 or so ophthalmopathy, roughly 74 hyperthyroidism and 17 progressor patients. Once sampling was done, hyperthyroidism patients were given methimazole at a starting dose of 30 mg daily, whereas ophthalmopathy patients were given high-dose intravenous methylprednisolone.

The TCR beta CDR3 regions were amplified from the RNA transcripts. A first-round RT-PCR of the TCR CDR3 used the HTBI primer set with the Qiagen OneStep RT-PCR kit. A second multiplex PCR round built the libraries, followed by size selection and purification. Libraries were sequenced paired-end with 100 bp reads on an Illumina HiSeq2000. The study's processing was this. SOAPnuke was used to process the raw data, with reads discarded if the reads contained adapters or uncalled bases, had a mean Phred below 15, or lacked an exact constant-primer or identifier match. COPE v1.2.5 was used to merge the high-quality paired reads, and each unique nucleotide sequence was defined as a clonotype. MiTCR v1.1 was used to align clonotypes to the IMGT TRBV, TRBD and TRBJ reference segments. Analysis was restricted to V-J combinations with a frequency above 0.0001, which covered roughly 99% of repertoires. The TCS score was defined as the ratio of F50 (clonal expansion) to E x V (chaos), calculated using BLOSUM62-based TCRdist between CDR3 peptides within each V-J. Welch's t-statistics and random forest reduced approximately 520 V-J features to 10 to 15, which were used in a naive Bayes classifier (R e1071). TCRdb reworked the public reads: Q25 trimming with fastp, MiXCR clone assembly, productive beta chains retained. Identical CDR3 proteins give one entry, which carries the most common genes and DNA. The V and J calls and clone size come from TCRdb's table, not from the authors' own analysis. This sample is represented by hundreds of thousands of distinct CDR3 sequences; around 15% of them were singletons. The leading ten clones occupy around 9.6% of the sample.

General conclusions and limits of the study: Most expanded thyroid clonotypes (frequency above 0.001) were also detected in blood, a finding suggesting that blood repertoires may reflect thyroid immune responses. Ophthalmopathy was separated from stable hyperthyroidism by a 13 V-J signature model, with approximately 85% sensitivity and about 81% specificity obtained in cross-validation and 80%/75% obtained in testing. In validation, the model predicted progression to ophthalmopathy a median of approximately 6.3 months before onset, with about 70% sensitivity and roughly 79% specificity. No statistical method was used to fix the sample size in advance, and group allocation was not hidden from the investigators.

This clonotype appeared many times. What this receptor recognizes is not known. One base away there is no much larger clone; base qualities are not given. Stable Graves' hyperthyroidism was defined as no progression to ophthalmopathy during 18 months of follow-up. Hyperthyroidism patients were aged 18 to 65 years and newly diagnosed, with disease duration of less than 2 months. Exclusion was applied to patients with uncontrolled infections, other autoimmune diseases, pregnancy or lactation. Diagnoses were based on clinical symptoms, serum thyroxine and TRAb, thyroid ultrasound and orbital computed tomography. Ficoll-Paque density gradient centrifugation was used to isolate PBMCs from approximately 10 ml of fresh peripheral blood. Total RNA was extracted with Trizol reagent, and quality was checked on an Agilent 2100 Bioanalyzer. The sequenced material came from blood. This TCR came from a woman under 30 with Graves' hyperthyroidism.

The DNA reads TGTGCCAGCAGTGGGGCAGCTAACTATGGCTACACCTTC. This codes for CASSGAANYGYTF. The chain is encoded by TRBV2 joined to TRBJ1-2; no confident D gene assignment can be made. V and J are truncated by 4 bases and 0 bases respectively, leaving an intervening sequence of 6 bases. The germline V gene specifies SNHLY as CDR1 and FYNNEI as CDR2. The CDR3 measures 13 amino acids from cysteine to phenylalanine. The only DNA kept is the CDR3, 39 bases in frame from the first base.